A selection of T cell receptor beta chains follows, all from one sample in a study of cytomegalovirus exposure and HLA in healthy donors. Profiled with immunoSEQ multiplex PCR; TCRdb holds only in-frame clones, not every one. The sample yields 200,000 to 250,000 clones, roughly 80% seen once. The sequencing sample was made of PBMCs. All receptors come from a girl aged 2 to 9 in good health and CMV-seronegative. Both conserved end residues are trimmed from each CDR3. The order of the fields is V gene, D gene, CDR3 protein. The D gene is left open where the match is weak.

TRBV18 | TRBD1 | ASSEEGSYQGANYGYT
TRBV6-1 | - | ASSEVQGFDGYT
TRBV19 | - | ASSIHWPPYEQY
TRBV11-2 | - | ASSLESQGYNAHTF
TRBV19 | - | ATSSGGYYEQY
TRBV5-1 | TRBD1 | ASSPHRDRGYNEQF
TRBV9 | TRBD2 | ASERAGFNEQF
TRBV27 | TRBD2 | ASSFGGSADEQF
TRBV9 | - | ASSVATGTNTEAF
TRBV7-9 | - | ASSSTGILSGNTIY
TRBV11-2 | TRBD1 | ASSLGAGTENSPLH
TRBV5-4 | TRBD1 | ASGGDRGNTGELF
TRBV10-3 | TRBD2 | ATLGTSGGEYQETQY
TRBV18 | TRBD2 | ASSVSGGRPYNEQF
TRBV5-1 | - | ASSLGPPQGTGDTQY
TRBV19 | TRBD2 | ASSIPWTRHSDTQY
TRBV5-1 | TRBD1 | ASSPYGTGIMAGNTIY
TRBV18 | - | ASSPPGSPDTQY
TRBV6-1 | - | ASSEETDIIYGYT
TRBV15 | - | ATSRAGGPGTGELF
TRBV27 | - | ASCPNSHYEQY
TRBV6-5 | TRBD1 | ASSYLDRTNYGYT
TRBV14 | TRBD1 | ASKSGTGNSPLH
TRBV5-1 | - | ASQTQSRRQYEKLF
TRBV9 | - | ASSVYPDEKLF
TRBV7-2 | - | ASSQGLYNEKLF
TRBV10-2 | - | ASSQELELYGYT
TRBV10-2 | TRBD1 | ASKQDRGGNSPLH
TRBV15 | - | ATSRGKQGPYLAF
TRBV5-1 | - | ASSLAVGNNYGYT
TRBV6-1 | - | ASSESGNTEAF
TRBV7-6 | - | ASSFDGYNEQF